These 10 T cell receptor beta chains share one sample of origin, sequenced in a study of OX40 agonist ivuxolimab in advanced cancers. Here immunoSEQ multiplex PCR was the method, and the copy in TCRdb shows in-frame clones only, minus some. The sample records tens of thousands of clones, approximately 86% being singletons. The specimen comprised CD4+ or CD8+ T cells sorted from blood, sampled in a trial of the OX40 agonist ivuxolimab. Receptors were obtained from an adult with an advanced solid tumor such as melanoma, head and neck, liver or kidney cancer.

This rearrangement joins TRBV6-6 to TRBJ2-1; TRBD2 might be the D (7 bases). This CDR3 has 15 amino acids. From germline, CDR1 is MNHNY and CDR2 SVGAGI (reference sequence). V was shortened by 6 bases and J by 6 bases, with 18 bases between the two germline ends. CDR3 protein: CASSPGGTGFNEQFF. The DNA for the CDR3 is TGTGCCAGCAGCCCGGGGGGCACAGGGTTCAATGAGCAGTTCTTC.

The CDR3 loop reads CASSPRYRLTYEQYF. DNA for the CDR3: TGTGCCAGCAGTCCGAGGTATAGGCTTACCTACGAGCAGTACTTC. V usage is TRBV7-2 and J usage is TRBJ2-7; D ambiguous. The germline CDR1 and CDR2 sequences are SGHTA and FQGNSA. The CDR3 sequence is 15 residues long. Trimming took 6 bases from V and 2 from J, leaving 17 bases between them.

V is TRBV6-5 and J is TRBJ1-4, with D unclear. The germline V gene has CDR1 MNHEY and CDR2 SVGAGI. The ends were cut back, 0 bases at V and 5 bases at J, with 13 bases in the middle. CDR3 length: 16 residues. The CDR3: CASSYSGLTRNEKLFF. CDR3 DNA: TGTGCCAGCAGTTACTCTGGTCTGACACGAAATGAAAAACTGTTTTTT.

The chain couples TRBV30 to TRBJ1-2; D not certain. V lost 6 bases and J 5 bases, leaving 19 bases between the germline ends. CDR3 length: 14 residues. CDR1 is GTSNPN and CDR2 is SVGIG in the germline V gene (reference sequence). For the CDR3, the DNA is TGTGCCTGCCAAGGCCGGGCCGATCTATATGGCTACACCTTC. Residues: CACQGRADLYGYTF.

The rearrangement links TRBV6-1 to TRBJ2-2, with D possibly matching TRBD1 (6 bases). V was clipped by 1 base and J by 3 bases, with 6 bases between them. CDR1 and CDR2 from the germline V gene are MNHNS and SASEGT. The CDR3 has 14 amino acids. DNA for the CDR3: TGTGCCAGCAGTGAAGGGACAGACACCGGGGAGCTGTTTTTT. Encoded protein: CASSEGTDTGELFF.

The V call is TRBV7-1, the J call TRBJ2-7; 12 nucleotides match TRBD2. TRBV7-1 is flagged as an ORF with uncertain function. The CDR3 is 17 residues long. J was trimmed by 2 bases and V by 4 bases; bases with no gene match: 9. The CDR3 sequence is CASSLVAPSGRAYEQYF. CDR3 sequence (DNA): TGTGCCAGCAGCTTAGTAGCCCCTAGCGGGAGGGCCTACGAGCAGTACTTC.

This clone has just one count. The chain couples TRBV5-8 to TRBJ2-3, with 8 bases identical to TRBD1. The germline CDR1 and CDR2 sequences are SGHTS and YDEGEE. The V gene end was trimmed by 4 bases and the J gene end by 0 bases; junction bases not matched to a gene: 7. The CDR3 sequence is 16 residues long. The CDR3 reads CASSPGQGLSTDTQYF. The CDR3 DNA sequence: TGTGCCAGCAGCCCCGGACAGGGTTTAAGCACAGATACGCAGTATTTT.

The V call is TRBV5-1, the J call TRBJ1-1; 7 bases agree with TRBD1. Germline assignment: CDR1 SGHRS and CDR2 YFSETQ. The CDR3 contains 14 residues. The junction had 4 bases not matched to a gene; V was cut back by 5 bases and J by 0 bases. For the CDR3, the DNA is TGCGCCAGCAGAACGGGACAGTTGAACACTGAAGCTTTCTTT. This translates into CASRTGQLNTEAFF.

This chain links TRBV19 with TRBJ2-1; 11 bases map to TRBD2. The V gene end was trimmed by 7 bases and the J gene end by 8 bases; junction bases not matched to a gene: 10. Looked up from germline, CDR1 is LNHDA and CDR2 is SQIVND (reference sequence). The CDR3 runs 15 residues. CDR3 bases: TGTGCCAGTAACTTCGGGACTAGCGGCTCGGATGAGCAGTTCTTC. As protein: CASNFGTSGSDEQFF.

The rearrangement links TRBV2 to TRBJ1-6; D is unclear. V dropped 8 bases and J dropped 5 bases, with 16 bases sitting between them. The CDR3 consists of 15 residues. Per the germline V gene, CDR1 is SNHLY and CDR2 is FYNNEI. Here the CDR3 DNA reads TGTGCCAGCGTCCTCGAGGGAATTAATAATTCACCCCTCCACTTT. Encoded protein: CASVLEGINNSPLHF.